The 20 T cell receptor beta chains below come from one sample, sequenced in a study of blood T cell repertoires in COVID-19. Profiled with immunoSEQ multiplex PCR; TCRdb holds only in-frame clones, not every one. The sample shows about 130,000 clones, around 83% of them seen only once. The sequencing sample was made of PBMCs or T cells enriched from blood (not recorded which). The receptors here all came from a man aged 30-40 years who had recovered from COVID-19.

The chain carries TRBV12-3 or TRBV12-4 and TRBJ1-1; D is unclear. The CDR3 runs to 13 residues. Trimming removed 7 bases from V and 0 bases from J, with 9 bases in between. CDR3 bases: TGTGCCAGCAATGGGGAGGTGAACACTGAAGCTTTCTTT. Protein: CASNGEVNTEAFF.

The CDR3 protein is CASTERSTAEAFF. The CDR3 bases are TGTGCCAGCACTGAGCGGTCAACCGCTGAAGCTTTCTTT. This rearrangement joins TRBV25-1 to TRBJ1-1, with D uncertain. Germline V gives CDR1 MGHDK, CDR2 SYGVNS. With 7 bases removed from V and 6 bases from J, the gap between germline ends came to 15 bases. CDR3 length equals 13 residues.

The chain employs TRBV28 and TRBJ2-1; 8 nucleotides align to TRBD2. Germline V CDR1 and CDR2: MDHEN, SYDVKM. The CDR3 is 13 residues long. Trimming at V came to 4 bases and at J to 15 bases, leaving 11 bases not matched to a gene. The CDR3 DNA reads TGTGCCAGCAGTTCGCGGGAGGCTCGTCGACCGTTCTTC. Its protein product is CASSSREARRPFF.

The V gene is TRBV12-3 or TRBV12-4, the J gene TRBJ1-5; D is uncertain. V gave up 5 bases and J gave up 1 base, with 3 bases separating them. The CDR3 has 12 amino acids. The CDR3 DNA reads TGTGCCAGCAGTCCGAGCAATCAGCCCCAGCATTTT. It codes for CASSPSNQPQHF.

V and J are TRBV6-6 and TRBJ1-6; D ambiguous. This CDR3 has 15 residues. Looked up from germline, CDR1 is MNHNY and CDR2 is SVGAGI (reference sequence). The germline V and J ends were trimmed by 5 bases and 3 bases, with 11 bases remaining between them. CDR3 coding DNA: TGTGCCAGCAGTAGTTCCGGGAACTATAATTCACCCCTCCACTTT. Translating it yields CASSSSGNYNSPLHF.

V usage is TRBV4-1 and J usage is TRBJ2-1; TRBD2 matches at 10 bases. This CDR3 is built from 18 residues. Germline V gene data show CDR1 as MGHRA and CDR2 as YSYEKL. V lost 1 base and J lost 4; bases outside the gene matches: 10. The CDR3 DNA sequence: TGCGCCAGCAGCCAAGGAGTAGCGGGAGGACTTTCGTACAATGAGCAGTTCTTC. This sequence encodes CASSQGVAGGLSYNEQFF.

The chain couples TRBV2 to TRBJ2-3; 7 positions match TRBD2. CDR3 length: 14 amino acids. V lost 8 bases to trimming and J lost 0 bases; unmatched junction nucleotides: 5. CDR1 and CDR2 from the germline V gene are SNHLY and FYNNEI. CDR3 coding DNA: TGTGCCAGCCTAGCGGAAAGAAGCACAGATACGCAGTATTTT. This encodes CASLAERSTDTQYF.

The chain employs TRBV5-5 and TRBJ2-1; D gene ambiguous. From germline, CDR1 is SGHKS and CDR2 YYEKEE (reference sequence). Trimming removed 0 bases from V and 5 bases from J, with 6 bases in between. CDR3 length equals 13 residues. Here the CDR3 reads CASSLGADNEQFF. CDR3 nucleotide sequence: TGTGCCAGCAGCTTGGGGGCAGACAATGAGCAGTTCTTC.

This clone showed up just a few times. The chain recombines TRBV7-3 with TRBJ1-2; no firm D call. CDR1 is SGHTA, CDR2 FQGTGA, per germline. V gave up 5 bases and J gave up 2 bases, with 9 bases separating them. The CDR3 covers 13 residues. CDR3 DNA sequence: TGTGCCAGCAGCCTCGACACAAACTATGGCTACACCTTC. Translating it yields CASSLDTNYGYTF. The full variable domain, with the rest looked up from reference TRBV7-3 and TRBJ1-2, is GAGVSQTPSNKVTEKGKYVELRCDPISGHTALYWYRQSLGQGPEFLIYFQGTGAADDSGLPNDRFFAVRPEGSVSTLKIQRTERGDSAVYLCASSLDTNYGYTFGSGTRLTVV.

V is TRBV14 and J is TRBJ1-1; tentative D call: TRBD1 (5 bases). The CDR3 spans 15 residues. V lost 4 bases to trimming and J lost 1 base, with 13 bases between them. The germline CDR1 and CDR2 sequences are SGHDN and FVKESK. This CDR3 reads CASSLFNGGNTEAFF. CDR3 DNA sequence: TGTGCCAGCAGCCTATTCAACGGGGGGAACACTGAAGCTTTCTTT.

The J gene is TRBJ2-3, the V gene TRBV11-3, with D uncertain. V lost 1 base, J lost 2 bases, and 13 bases lay in between. CDR1 is SGHNT, CDR2 YENEEA, per germline. This CDR3 spans 16 amino acids. The chain's CDR3 is CASSLGRKTHTDTQYF. DNA for the CDR3: TGTGCCAGCAGCTTAGGGCGGAAGACCCACACAGATACGCAGTATTTT.

The sample holds one count of this clone. The CDR3 protein is CSVAPGLASAQYF. The CDR3 region has the DNA TGCAGCGTTGCTCCGGGACTGGCGTCGGCCCAGTACTTC. V gene TRBV29-1 combines with J gene TRBJ2-5, with D tentatively TRBD2 (6 bases). Germline V gene lookup returns CDR1 SQVTM and CDR2 ANQGSEA. The CDR3 length is 13 residues. The V and J ends lost 4 bases and 9 bases respectively, with 18 bases between them.

This chain connects TRBV11-3 to TRBJ2-1; TRBD2 agrees at 10 bases. This CDR3 is built from 16 residues. Germline CDR1 reads SGHNT; CDR2 reads YENEEA. Losses at the gene ends were 4 bases for V and 2 bases for J; bases not matched to a gene: 5. The CDR3 DNA follows: TGTGCCAGCAGCTCCAAGCGGGAGGGCCCCTACAATGAGCAGTTCTTC. This codes for CASSSKREGPYNEQFF.

V gene TRBV4-1 combines with J gene TRBJ1-5; 8 positions match TRBD1. The V segment lost 0 bases and the J segment 6 bases; nucleotides outside the gene matches: 4. The germline V gene has CDR1 MGHRA and CDR2 YSYEKL. The CDR3 is 15 amino acids. CDR3 loop: CASSQDSTGVQPQHF. In DNA form, the CDR3 reads TGCGCCAGCAGCCAAGATTCGACAGGGGTTCAGCCCCAGCATTTT.

J is TRBJ2-2 and V is TRBV2, with TRBD2 matching over 7 bases. V lost 1 base and J lost 3; bases outside the gene matches: 2. This CDR3 region has 15 residues. Germline loops: CDR1 SNHLY, CDR2 FYNNEI. The CDR3 region has the DNA TGTGCCAGCAGTGAAGGGGAGGGATACACCGGGGAGCTGTTTTTT. Amino acids: CASSEGEGYTGELFF.

The chain couples TRBV21-1 to TRBJ2-7; the D call TRBD2 from the table was never checked on the DNA. TRBV21-1 is a known pseudogene. CDR3 size: 11 residues. The CDR3 sequence is CASQRTIPQYV. For the CDR3, the DNA is TGTGCCAGCCAACGGACTATTCCGCAGTACGTC.

The chain links TRBV27 to TRBJ2-7; the D gene is possibly TRBD1 (5 bases). The germline V gene encodes CDR1 MNHEY and CDR2 SMNVEV (reference sequence). The CDR3 has 14 amino acids. V lost 4 bases and J lost 2, with 12 bases in between. CDR3 sequence (DNA): TGTGCCAGCAGTTCCCTGGCAGGGCCCTACGAGCAGTACTTC. Its protein is CASSSLAGPYEQYF.

The rearrangement links TRBV10-3 to TRBJ1-6; D remains ambiguous. The V end lost 8 bases, the J end lost 7 bases, and 12 bases lay between the germline ends. CDR3 size: 13 residues. CDR1 and CDR2 from the germline V gene are ENHRY and SYGVKD. This CDR3 reads CAIAGAENSPLHF. Here the CDR3 DNA reads TGTGCCATCGCCGGTGCGGAGAATTCACCCCTCCACTTT.

The rearrangement joins TRBV15 to TRBJ2-3, with D possibly being TRBD1 (5 bases). The germline gives CDR1 LNHNV, CDR2 YYDKDF (reference sequence). Trimming removed 4 bases at V and 3 bases at J, with 20 bases between. There are 17 residues in the CDR3. The CDR3 DNA reads TGTGCCACCAGCACCTCTAACTCGTATAGGGGAACAGATACGCAGTATTTT. It is translated as CATSTSNSYRGTDTQYF. The variable domain in full, with the rest retrieved from reference TRBV15 and TRBJ2-3, is DAMVIQNPRYQVTQFGKPVTLSCSQTLNHNVMYWYQQKSSQAPKLLFHYYDKDFNNEADTPDNFQSRRPNTSFCFLDIRSPGLGDTAMYLCATSTSNSYRGTDTQYFGPGTRLTVL.

V is TRBV18 and J is TRBJ2-5; weak D call: TRBD2 (5 bases). CDR1 KGHSH and CDR2 LQKENI come from the germline V gene. This CDR3 spans 12 amino acids. V was clipped by 1 base and J by 5 bases, with 5 bases between them. CDR3 in amino acids: CASSPQRETQYF. In nucleotides, the CDR3 is TGTGCCAGCTCACCACAGCGGGAGACCCAGTACTTC.